Below are 6 T cell receptor beta chains sequenced from a single sample in a study of blood T cell repertoires in COVID-19. Sequencing was performed with immunoSEQ multiplex PCR; in TCRdb, only in-frame clones are kept and a portion is missing. The sample has about 180,000 clones, 70% to 90% seen once. The sample was peripheral blood. The receptors come from a person aged 70 to 85 with COVID-19, enrolled during active disease.

The genes are TRBV2 and TRBJ2-2; D possibly corresponds to TRBD2 (5 bases). CDR1 is SNHLY, CDR2 FYNNEI, per germline. V lost 4 bases to trimming and J lost 6 bases, with 9 bases between them. The CDR3 loop spans 13 amino acids. The CDR3 is CASSARGAGELFF. For the CDR3, the DNA is TGTGCCAGCAGTGCCCGGGGAGCCGGGGAGCTGTTTTTT.

This clone was recorded only once. The J gene is TRBJ2-3, the V gene TRBV27; D might be TRBD1 (5 bases). The V gene's germline CDR1 is MNHEY and CDR2 SMNVEV (reference sequence). CDR3 length: 13 amino acids. Trimming removed 7 bases at V and 2 bases at J, with 10 bases between. The CDR3 is CASKGQNTDTQYF. Written as DNA, the CDR3 is TGTGCCAGCAAGGGGCAAAACACAGATACGCAGTATTTT.

The chain joins TRBV2 to TRBJ1-5; TRBD1 matches at 11 bases. This CDR3 comprises 14 residues. The ends lost 6 bases at V and 5 bases at J; junction bases unmatched: 3. In germline, CDR1 is SNHLY, CDR2 FYNNEI. The chain's CDR3 is CASSGTGGYQPQHF. Here the CDR3 DNA reads TGTGCCAGCAGCGGGACAGGGGGTTATCAGCCCCAGCATTTT.

This rearrangement joins TRBV19 to TRBJ1-2; tentatively, D is TRBD1 (5 bases). Trimming took off 4 bases at V and 9 bases at J, with 15 bases between the two ends. Germline loops: CDR1 LNHDA, CDR2 SQIVND (reference sequence). The CDR3 has 13 amino acids. The CDR3 reads CASSNRDAGSYTF. CDR3 coding DNA: TGTGCCAGTAGTAACCGGGACGCGGGGAGCTACACCTTC.

The rearrangement joins TRBV21-1 to TRBJ1-4; no DNA check was done on the table's D call, TRBD1. TRBV21-1 counts as a pseudogene. This CDR3 has 15 residues. CDR3 bases: TGTGCCAGCAGCAAAGCCACAGGGCGTAATGAAAAACTGTTTTTT. Translation gives CASSKATGRNEKLFF.

The genes are TRBV19 and TRBJ1-2, with D possibly being TRBD1 (6 bases). The CDR3 has 17 amino acids. V was clipped by 4 bases and J by 4 bases, with 22 bases between them. Germline assignment: CDR1 LNHDA and CDR2 SQIVND (reference sequence). CDR3 sequence (DNA): TGTGCCAGTAGTACCACCCTGGGGGGGGCCGGTGGCTATGGCTACACCTTC. Its protein product is CASSTTLGGAGGYGYTF. Combining the CDR3 with reference TRBV19 and TRBJ1-2 gives the whole variable domain DGGITQSPKYLFRKEGQNVTLSCEQNLNHDAMYWYRQDPGQGLRLIYYSQIVNDFQKGDIAEGYSVSREKKESFPLTVTSAQKNPTAFYLCASSTTLGGAGGYGYTFGSGTRLTVV.